The source of this TCR beta chain is a study of blood T cells in healthy people across ages. Notes on the study in general: Estimates drawn from one million T cells were deemed to understate diversity.

The germline CDR1 and CDR2 sequences are MGHRA and YSYEKL. This CDR3 comprises 17 residues. Trimming stripped 1 base from V and 5 bases from J, with 20 bases between. This clonotype was found a few times. The antigen is undetermined. The use of a sample-barcoded 5' primer and a J-beta primer mix characterized a second PCR of roughly 7 to 11 cycles. TCRdb passed the 5' RACE reads through MiXCR, listing each CDR3 protein once. The sample includes roughly 1.5 million distinct CDR3 sequences, approximately 42% of them seen just once. The sequence came from a woman aged 18-29 years in good health. This chain links TRBV4-1 with TRBJ1-1; D is unclear. Sequencing used blood. The CDR3 loop is CASSQALKFRSGTEAFF. As DNA, the CDR3 is TGCGCCAGCAGCCAAGCCCTGAAATTCCGCTCGGGTACTGAAGCTTTCTTT.